This T cell receptor (beta chain) came from a study of T cells in Graves' hyperthyroidism and ophthalmopathy. There are 15 residues in the CDR3. The germline CDR1 and CDR2 sequences are KGHDR and SFDVKD. Trimming took 3 bases from V and 0 from J, leaving 8 bases between them. This clonotype has a count of ten or more. RNA transcripts were the template for amplifying TCR beta CDR3 regions. Primed by the HTBI set, a first-round RT-PCR was run on the TCR CDR3. TCRdb analysed the multiplex PCR reads with MiXCR anew, one entry per CDR3 protein. The table lists around 580,000 distinct CDR3 sequences, roughly 46% of them singletons.

The receptor was isolated from a woman younger than 35 with Graves' hyperthyroidism. The chain couples TRBV24-1 to TRBJ1-5; D call uncertain. The source material was peripheral blood or thyroid tissue (not recorded which). CDR3 DNA sequence: TGTGCCACCAGTGATGGCACATATAGCAATCAGCCCCAGCATTTT. Amino acid sequence: CATSDGTYSNQPQHF.